One TCR beta chain is described in this entry. The target of this receptor is not known. Base qualities were left out, and no much larger clone turns up one base away. Relative to germline, V is 3 bases shorter and J is 2 bases shorter, with 9 bases between their ends. From the cysteine through the phenylalanine, the CDR3 covers 13 amino acids. Of all the DNA, just the CDR3 is kept, 39 bases in frame from base 1. CDR1 is given as SGHRS and CDR2 as YFSETQ, both from the germline V gene. The cohort was made up of hundreds of healthy bone marrow donors. At the time of sampling, every cohort member was nominally healthy, though immune exposures that went unrecorded were likely present. The donor tested CMV seropositive, placing the donor among the approximately 290 seropositive members of the cohort. Each donor provided a peripheral blood sample, and peripheral blood mononuclear cells were used for TCR beta sequencing. Genomic DNA extraction from the blood cell samples was performed with the Qiagen DNeasy Blood Extraction Kit.

The library was made by the immunoSEQ multiplex PCR assay. A mixture of 60 forward primers for TCR Vbeta segments and 13 reverse primers for TCR Jbeta segments was used in the multiplex PCR. The CDR3 region of rearranged TCR beta genes was amplified from genomic DNA by a multiplex PCR assay. The amplified TCR beta libraries were sequenced on the Illumina HiSeq System as 87-base-pair reads. The authors' analysis ran thus. A later analysis tallied tens of millions of unique TCR beta chains across the 666 repertoires, and about 12 million of those chains were shared by two or more donors. To remove PCR and sequencing errors, raw reads were error-corrected and collapsed into unique sequences using a nearest-neighbor algorithm that merged closely related sequences. V, D and J gene segments were assigned by aligning CDR3 sequences to IMGT reference sequences. For a sequence to be retained, at least a six-nucleotide match to both a V gene segment and a J gene segment was required. A rearrangement counted as productive if the CDR3 had no stop codons and remained in frame with V and J, and every other rearrangement counted as non-productive. CDR3 was defined by IMGT convention, running from the second conserved V-encoded cysteine to the conserved J-encoded phenylalanine. The earlier analysis of a few hundred of the donors excluded any sequence lacking an unambiguous match to a single V gene segment. In an earlier analysis of around 600 of the donors, V segments were called functional above 56.7% productive rearrangements and were called segregating when the between-donor standard deviation exceeded 5%. A statistical classification framework was built to diagnose cytomegalovirus status from the catalog of TCR beta chain sequences. V and J gene assignment, in a later analysis, came from comparing TCR nucleotide sequences with IMGT/GENE-DB human TR gene sequences. Using the TCRdist pipeline, a later analysis assigned CDR3 sequences along with most-parsimonious VDJ recombination scenarios. In a later analysis, each TCR beta chain was defined by its CDR3 amino acid sequence together with its V-gene family, and reads without a unique V-gene family were excluded. A later analysis removed several hundred highly shared, low-generation-probability nucleotide sequences to deal with suspected cross-contamination and a sequencing artifact. A later analysis calculated a clonal expansion index for each public chain from normalized within-repertoire ranks of inferred template counts. Generation probabilities in a later analysis came from a VDJ recombination model fitted to out-of-frame rearrangements, and those results were checked against IGoR. In a later analysis, TCR-TCR, TCR-HLA and TCR-CMV co-occurrence was scored with hypergeometric tests, and a repertoire-size bias correction was applied to TCR pairs. To estimate false discovery rates, a later analysis permuted the HLA or CMV assignments 20 times. In a later analysis, co-occurring TCRs were grouped using DBSCAN, with TCRdist sequence similarity added in when clustering inside HLA-allele-positive subsets. Co-occurrence clustering excluded repertoires with fewer than 30,000 or more than 120,000 public chains, plus five with anomalous nucleotide sharing. This is the immuneACCESS table as TCRdb keeps it, with only in-frame sequences that have V and J called. A part of the clones is gone; compared with another copy, unresolved V genes explain less than half, and the rest is unexplained. Clonal size and the V and J genes are those of that table, whereas D and trimming came from the DNA. The sample table shows around 170,000 clones, and about four fifths are seen once. The ten largest clones take up about 2.6% of the sample.

The data stem from a study of cytomegalovirus exposure and HLA in healthy donors (dated by TCRdb to about 2017). For the study in its entirety: According to an earlier analysis of several hundred of the donors, some 180 million T cells yielded 117 million unique TCR beta sequences and less than 300 Gb of sequence data. Approximately 300 gigabases of sequencing data and approximately 91 million unique TCR sequences made up an early release that covered approximately 700 HLA-typed donors. The genetic ancestry cluster associated with self-reported Caucasian donors included around 76% of the approximately 400 genotyped donors. The study aimed to test whether cataloging public T cell receptors could reveal signatures of past pathogen exposure. The T cell repertoires of several hundred subjects were profiled by immunosequencing and related to cytomegalovirus serostatus. Besides the first cohort of 550 to 750 subjects, a separate validation cohort made up of over 95 different subjects was used. The study combined high-throughput TCR immunosequencing, statistical association of individual TCRs with disease status, and machine learning to predict cytomegalovirus infection status. To study patterns of TCR occurrence, a later analysis re-analyzed previously published TCR beta repertoires from more than 550 donors and added high-resolution HLA genotyping. The later analysis used no new phenotypic data to find candidate immune exposures, relying instead on TCR beta sequences and their occurrence across donors. In an earlier analysis of several hundred of the donors, high-throughput TCR beta sequencing was used to judge whether each TCR beta V gene segment behaved as functional or pseudogenic. Donor age, sex, ethnicity and CMV serostatus were compiled alongside the repertoire data. Genome-wide SNP genotypes for about 65% of the roughly 700 donors were used in a later genetic analysis, which treated that subset as a discovery cohort. Every discovery cohort repertoire had been produced on one sequencing platform. Class I and class II HLA loci were covered by the typing at four-digit resolution. The number of donors typed differed by locus, with 629-630 for A, B, C, DRB1 and DQB1, more than 500 for DQA1, about 610 for DPA1, and roughly 450 for DPB1. Because of strong linkage in the cohort, roughly five DR-DQ haplotypes were treated as single units for association and clustering. On average, around 240,000 unique TCR beta nucleotide sequences were sequenced per donor among a few hundred genotyped donors of the cohort, with 15% to 20% of those sequences being non-productive.

What the research found in general, with its limitations: Broadly in line with IMGT annotations, most TCR beta V segments showed up in productive rearrangements about 87% or about 30% of the time in an earlier analysis of 450 to 600 of the donors. The study gave a list of 150 to 200 TCR beta chains associated with cytomegalovirus. According to a later genetic analysis, donors in an Asian-associated ancestry cluster had fewer N-insertions in productive TCRs than the roughly 670-donor mean. Some IMGT-functional V segments, including TRBV6-2 and TRBV6-3, could not be distinguished by the 87-base-pair reads and were therefore excluded. A later analysis found that TCR association rates varied across HLA loci, with DRB1 alleles showing the most associated TCRs and HLA-C alleles the fewest. A further reported finding was that TCR beta sequences accurately predicted the HLA-A and HLA-B alleles for most subjects in the first cohort. A later analysis reported that several top co-occurrence clusters appeared linked to parvovirus B19, influenza, CMV and Epstein-Barr virus. Because HLA typing was unavailable for some donors at each locus, only the typed subset was used in association tests. Fewer than 20 rarely observed V segments, including chromosome 9 orphons, were excluded from the earlier analysis of some 590 of the donors because counts were too low. The sequencing pipeline was judged likely to have produced a cluster of highly shared sequence variants as a technical artifact. The only immune exposure information available for the cohort was CMV serostatus. Most CMV-associated TCR beta chains appeared to be HLA-restricted in a later analysis, and the HLA associations seemed to be driven largely by CMV exposure. Compared with equally common non-associated chains, HLA-associated TCR beta chains in a later analysis were more clonally expanded and had lower generation probabilities. Sequencing depth was assumed to be roughly uniform across donors in the presence/absence analyses, though that assumption may not hold. A later analysis associated some 17,000 TCR beta sequences with specific HLA alleles at a false discovery rate of 0.05. Assigning TCR associations to individual alleles was difficult when HLA alleles, especially DR and DQ, strongly co-occurred. In this cohort, only TCR beta chains were sequenced, and detectable features were limited by the absence of alpha or paired-chain data. A later genetic analysis associated a missense DCLRE1C variant with V-gene and J-gene trimming of TCR beta chains, and an independent cohort replicated the association. Correlated functional status among segregating V segments might be attributable to linkage disequilibrium, but an unknown experimental factor could not be ruled out. The authors suggested that the approach could potentially be extended to other disease states and immunological phenotypes. Across donors, most TCR sequences were observed very rarely, whereas some public TCRs were present in many individuals. A few of the identified cytomegalovirus-associated TCR beta chains were confirmed in vitro to be specific for cytomegalovirus antigens. The classifier was reported to diagnose cytomegalovirus status with high specificity and sensitivity in both the original cohort and the validation cohort.

This sequence originates from a woman in her forties or fifties in good health and CMV-seropositive. This sequence uses TRBV5-1 and TRBJ2-7; a tentative D match to TRBD1 spans 5 bases. Sequenced material: PBMCs. The nucleotide sequence is given as TGCGCCAGCAGCTCCAGGGCAACCTACGAGCAGTACTTC. This sequence encodes CASSSRATYEQYF.